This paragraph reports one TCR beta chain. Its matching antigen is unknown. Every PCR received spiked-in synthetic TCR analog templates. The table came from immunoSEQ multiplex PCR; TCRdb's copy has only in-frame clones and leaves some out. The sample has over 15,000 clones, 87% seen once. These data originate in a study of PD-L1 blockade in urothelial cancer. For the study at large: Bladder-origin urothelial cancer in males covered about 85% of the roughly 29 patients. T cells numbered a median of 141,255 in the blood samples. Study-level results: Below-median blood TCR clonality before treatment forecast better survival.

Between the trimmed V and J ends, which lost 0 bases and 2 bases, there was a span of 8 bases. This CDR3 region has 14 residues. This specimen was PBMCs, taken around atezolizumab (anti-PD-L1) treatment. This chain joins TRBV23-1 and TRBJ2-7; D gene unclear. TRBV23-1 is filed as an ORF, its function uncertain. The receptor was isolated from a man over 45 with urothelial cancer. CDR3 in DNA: TGCGCCAGCAGTCAATCTGGTCTAGCCTACGAGCAGTACTTC. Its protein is CASSQSGLAYEQYF.